This T cell receptor beta chain was retrieved from a study of blood T cell repertoires in COVID-19. About the research overall: The United States, Italy and Spain supplied acute and convalescent COVID-19 samples. The analysed material was cDNA or gDNA that came from T cells, B-cell-depleted T cells, or PBMCs.

Original data processing: Scientists estimated how many nucleated cells there were by amplifying reference gene primers. The protocol was immunoSEQ multiplex PCR, while the TCRdb copy is restricted to in-frame clones and leaves out a portion. That table supplies the V and J calls and clone size; D and trimming were determined from the DNA. The sample shows some 120,000 clones, 90% of them seen only once. Looked up from germline, CDR1 is ENHRY and CDR2 is SYGVKD. The CDR3 is made up of 14 amino acids. V was pared by 8 bases and J by 0 bases, with 4 bases of the junction left unmatched. This TCR was sampled from a man aged 55 to 70 with COVID-19, enrolled during active disease. Specimen: peripheral blood. The genes are TRBV10-3 and TRBJ1-5; 7 bases map to TRBD1. The CDR3 DNA follows: TGTGCCATCGCTGGACAGGATAGCAATCAGCCCCAGCATTTT. As protein: CAIAGQDSNQPQHF.